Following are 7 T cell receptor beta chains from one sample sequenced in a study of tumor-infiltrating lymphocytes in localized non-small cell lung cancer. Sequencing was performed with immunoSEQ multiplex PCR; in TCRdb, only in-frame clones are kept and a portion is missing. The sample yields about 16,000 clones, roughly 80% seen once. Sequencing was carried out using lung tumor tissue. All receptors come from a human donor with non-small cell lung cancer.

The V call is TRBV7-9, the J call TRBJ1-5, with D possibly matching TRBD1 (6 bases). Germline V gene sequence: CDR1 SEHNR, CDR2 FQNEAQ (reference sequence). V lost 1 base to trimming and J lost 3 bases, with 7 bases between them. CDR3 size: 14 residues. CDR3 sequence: CASSLGGLNQPQHF. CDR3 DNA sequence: TGTGCCAGCAGCTTAGGGGGGCTCAATCAGCCCCAGCATTTT. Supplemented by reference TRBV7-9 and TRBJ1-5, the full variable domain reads DTGVSQNPRHKITKRGQNVTFRCDPISEHNRLYWYRQTLGQGPEFLTYFQNEAQLEKSRLLSDRFSAERPKGSFSTLEIQRTEQGDSAMYLCASSLGGLNQPQHFGDGTRLSIL.

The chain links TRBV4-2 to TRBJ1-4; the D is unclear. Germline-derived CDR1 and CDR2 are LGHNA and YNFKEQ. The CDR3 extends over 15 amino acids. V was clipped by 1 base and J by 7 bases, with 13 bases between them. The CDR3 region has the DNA TGTGCCAGCAGCCAAGCGGGGAATCTGGGTGAAAAACTGTTTTTT. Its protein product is CASSQAGNLGEKLFF.

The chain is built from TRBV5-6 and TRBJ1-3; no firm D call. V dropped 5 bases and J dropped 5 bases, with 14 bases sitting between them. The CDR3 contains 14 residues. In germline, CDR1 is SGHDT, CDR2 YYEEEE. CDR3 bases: TGTGCCAGCAGTTTTCGTTTTACGCGAAACACCATATATTTT. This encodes CASSFRFTRNTIYF.

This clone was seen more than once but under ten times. The CDR3 DNA follows: TGTGCCAGCTCACCACTTTCCTTGAACACTGAAGCTTTCTTT. It is translated as CASSPLSLNTEAFF. This chain joins TRBV18 and TRBJ1-1; D is ambiguous. The CDR3 contains 14 residues. V gave up 1 base and J gave up 0 bases, with 6 bases separating them. Germline CDR1 KGHSH, CDR2 LQKENI.

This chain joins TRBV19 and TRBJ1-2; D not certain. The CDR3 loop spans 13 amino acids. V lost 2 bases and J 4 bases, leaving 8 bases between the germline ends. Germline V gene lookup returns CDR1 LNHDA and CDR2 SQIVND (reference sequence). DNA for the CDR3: TGTGCCAGTAGTATACGGGAATCCTATGGCTACACCTTC. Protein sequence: CASSIRESYGYTF.

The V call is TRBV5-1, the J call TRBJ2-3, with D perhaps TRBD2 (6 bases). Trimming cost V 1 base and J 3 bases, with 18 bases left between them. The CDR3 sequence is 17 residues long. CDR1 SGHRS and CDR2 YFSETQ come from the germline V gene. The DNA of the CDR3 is TGCGCCAGCAGCTTGTCCCGTCGGGGCGGGGATACAGATACGCAGTATTTT. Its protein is CASSLSRRGGDTDTQYF.

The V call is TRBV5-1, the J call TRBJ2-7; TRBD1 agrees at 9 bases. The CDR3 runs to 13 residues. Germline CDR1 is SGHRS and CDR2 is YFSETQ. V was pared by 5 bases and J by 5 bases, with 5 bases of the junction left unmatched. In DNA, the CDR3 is TGCGCCAGCAGTTGGGACAGGGAGAACGAGCAGTACTTC. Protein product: CASSWDRENEQYF.